What follows are 10 T cell receptor beta chains derived from one specimen sequenced in a study of cytomegalovirus exposure and HLA in healthy donors. The study ran its PCR with 60 Vbeta and 13 Jbeta primers. The assay was immunoSEQ multiplex PCR, and TCRdb's table has in-frame clones only and misses some. The sample carries approximately 110,000 clones, 15% recorded once. The sample consisted of PBMCs. The receptors were sampled from a woman between 18 and 30 years old in good health and CMV-seronegative.

This chain connects TRBV9 to TRBJ2-1; weak D call: TRBD2 (5 bases). CDR3 size: 15 residues. The germline CDR1 and CDR2 sequences are SGDLS and YYNGEE. Deletions cut 4 bases from V and 5 bases from J, with 16 bases between. The CDR3 sequence is CASSPLLGRNNEQFF. CDR3 DNA sequence: TGTGCCAGCAGCCCCCTCCTGGGGAGAAACAATGAGCAGTTCTTC. Drawing the rest from reference TRBV9 and TRBJ2-1, the complete variable domain is DSGVTQTPKHLITATGQRVTLRCSPRSGDLSVYWYQQSLDQGLQFLIQYYNGEERAKGNILERFSAQQFPDLHSELNLSSLELGDSALYFCASSPLLGRNNEQFFGPGTRLTVL.

The chain combines TRBV6-5 with TRBJ2-2; perhaps TRBD2 as D (6 bases). V was cut by 6 bases and J by 5 bases, with 10 bases left in between. The CDR3 consists of 13 residues. Germline V gives CDR1 MNHEY, CDR2 SVGAGI. In nucleotides, the CDR3 is TGTGCCAGCAGAAACGGGGGTACCGGGGAGCTGTTTTTT. It specifies CASRNGGTGELFF.

This clone turned up a few times. The chain links TRBV19 to TRBJ1-2; D might be TRBD1 (5 bases). This CDR3 region has 13 residues. Germline CDR1 reads LNHDA; CDR2 reads SQIVND (reference sequence). Trimming removed 0 bases at V and 8 bases at J, with 10 bases between. CDR3 nucleotides: TGTGCCAGTAGTATAGAGGGCCAGGGCGGCTACACCTTC. This translates into CASSIEGQGGYTF.

This clone was seen a few times. The chain recombines TRBV7-8 with TRBJ2-1, with no clear D. Trimming took off 5 bases at V and 0 bases at J, with 11 bases between the two ends. This CDR3 region has 15 residues. Per the germline V gene, CDR1 is SGHVS and CDR2 is FQNEAQ. CDR3 amino acids: CASSRDISSYNEQFF. CDR3 bases: TGTGCCAGCAGCAGAGACATCAGCTCCTACAATGAGCAGTTCTTC.

The CDR3 loop reads CASSPPGTGTTQYF. In DNA form, the CDR3 reads TGTGCCAGCAGCCCTCCCGGGACAGGGACGACCCAGTACTTC. This chain joins TRBV9 and TRBJ2-5; TRBD1 aligns across 9 bases. This CDR3 region has 14 residues. Germline loops: CDR1 SGDLS, CDR2 YYNGEE. J gave up 7 bases and V 4 bases, and 8 bases lay outside the gene matches. The variable domain in full, completed from reference TRBV9 and TRBJ2-5, reads DSGVTQTPKHLITATGQRVTLRCSPRSGDLSVYWYQQSLDQGLQFLIQYYNGEERAKGNILERFSAQQFPDLHSELNLSSLELGDSALYFCASSPPGTGTTQYFGPGTRLLVL.

The chain links TRBV30 to TRBJ2-2, with TRBD2 matching 7 bases. This CDR3 contains 15 residues. The V gene's germline CDR1 is GTSNPN and CDR2 SVGIG (reference sequence). Losses at the gene ends were 0 bases for V and 1 base for J; bases not matched to a gene: 2. The DNA for the CDR3 is TGTGCCTGGAGTGTAGCGGGGAAGAACACCGGGGAGCTGTTTTTT. Translating gives CAWSVAGKNTGELFF.

In its sample, this clone was seen a few times. This chain links TRBV6-5 with TRBJ1-5; D not certain. CDR3 size: 13 residues. Germline V gene sequence: CDR1 MNHEY, CDR2 SVGAGI. V was cut by 4 bases and J by 4 bases, with 8 bases left in between. This chain's CDR3 is CASSSSPNQPQHF. CDR3 nucleotides: TGTGCCAGCAGTTCGTCTCCGAATCAGCCCCAGCATTTT.

This clone was seen a handful of times. The chain combines TRBV6-1 with TRBJ1-1; 8 bases are a match to TRBD1. The ends lost 8 bases at V and 5 bases at J; junction bases unmatched: 7. This CDR3 has 13 amino acids. The V gene's germline CDR1 is MNHNS and CDR2 SASEGT. The CDR3 reads CASGQGRGTEAFF. For the CDR3, the DNA is TGTGCCAGCGGACAGGGTCGGGGGACTGAAGCTTTCTTT.

The chain employs TRBV7-9 and TRBJ2-3; TRBD2 matches 12 bases. V dropped 1 base and J dropped 1; count of bases not matched to a gene: 6. Germline CDR1 reads SEHNR; CDR2 reads FQNEAQ (reference sequence). This CDR3 region has 18 residues. This chain's CDR3 is CASSLGGTSGQRTDTQYF. The CDR3 coding sequence is TGTGCCAGCAGCTTAGGAGGGACTAGCGGGCAACGCACAGATACGCAGTATTTT.

This clone turned up a few times. A junction boundary mismatches the germline segment, possibly from a read error. The chain recombines TRBV29-1 with TRBJ2-3, with D unresolved. This CDR3 region has 10 residues. Germline CDR1 reads SQVTM; CDR2 reads ANQGSEA. The CDR3 DNA reads as TGCAGCGTTGTCACAAATACGCAGTATTTT. The encoded protein is CSVVTNTQYF.